The 31 T cell receptor beta chains in this list originate from one sample, sequenced in a study of T-cell reconstitution after alpha-beta-depleted transplantation in children. This sample's TCRbeta library carried unique molecular identifier barcodes. TCRdb re-called the PCR reads through MiXCR, storing one row per CDR3 protein. The sample includes around 670,000 distinct CDR3 sequences, 10% to 15% seen only once; the top ten take roughly 0.77%. The material was PBMCs, obtained before TCRalphabeta/CD19-depleted stem cell transplant. The receptor set was obtained from a girl aged 2-10 years with congenital amegakaryocytic thrombocytopenia, due to receive a stem cell transplant.

This chain connects TRBV5-1 to TRBJ2-1, with TRBD2 matching over 11 bases. The V segment lost 6 bases and the J segment 12 bases; nucleotides outside the gene matches: 17. This CDR3 is 16 amino acids long. The germline V gene encodes CDR1 SGHRS and CDR2 YFSETQ. The CDR3 DNA sequence: TGCGCCAGCAACCCCTACTCGGGGACTAGCGGAGGGTGGCAGTTCTTC. Translating gives CASNPYSGTSGGWQFF.

The gene calls are TRBV5-1 and TRBJ2-1; maybe TRBD2 (6 bases). Looked up from germline, CDR1 is SGHRS and CDR2 is YFSETQ. V was clipped by 4 bases and J by 0 bases, with 8 bases between them. This CDR3 has 14 amino acids. As DNA, the CDR3 is TGCGCCAGCAGCGCGGAGGGCTCCTACAATGAGCAGTTCTTC. Amino acid sequence: CASSAEGSYNEQFF.

This clonotype has more than one count but fewer than ten. The chain employs TRBV29-1 and TRBJ2-3; 11 positions agree with TRBD1. Germline V gene lookup returns CDR1 SQVTM and CDR2 ANQGSEA. V lost 4 bases to trimming and J lost 6 bases; unmatched junction nucleotides: 6. The CDR3 spans 14 residues. The CDR3 DNA is TGCAGCGTTGCCGGGACAGGGGGTCGGGATACGCAGTATTTT. It encodes CSVAGTGGRDTQYF.

The chain employs TRBV29-1 and TRBJ2-4, with D possibly TRBD2 on 6 matching bases. Trimming pared 1 base from V and 9 bases from J, leaving 13 bases between. Germline-derived CDR1 and CDR2 are SQVTM and ANQGSEA. The CDR3 is made up of 13 amino acids. CDR3 protein: CSVEVGRSGIQYF. The CDR3 DNA reads as TGCAGCGTTGAAGTCGGGAGATCTGGCATTCAGTACTTC.

This clonotype came up many times. The chain uses TRBV7-9 and TRBJ2-7; D gene uncertain. Germline V gene lookup returns CDR1 SEHNR and CDR2 FQNEAQ (reference sequence). Trimming pared 2 bases from V and 7 bases from J, leaving 12 bases between. The CDR3 totals 13 residues. The CDR3 here is CASSLRETREQYF. For the CDR3, the DNA is TGTGCCAGCAGCTTAAGGGAAACAAGGGAGCAGTACTTC.

In its sample, this clonotype was seen a few times. The chain uses TRBV7-7 and TRBJ2-1; D remains ambiguous. This CDR3 spans 13 amino acids. Per germline, CDR1 SSHAT and CDR2 FNYEAQ (reference sequence). V lost 5 bases to trimming and J lost 8 bases, with 13 bases between them. The CDR3 DNA reads TGTGCCAGCAGCCCCCAAAGGTCCTATGAGCAGTTCTTC. Translating it yields CASSPQRSYEQFF.

As for this clonotype: An end of the junction differs from the germline gene, which may be a read error. The rearrangement joins TRBV14 to TRBJ2-7; tentative D call: TRBD2 (5 bases). From germline, CDR1 is SGHDN and CDR2 FVKESK. The CDR3 extends over 12 amino acids. The CDR3 spells CASSQWGDEQNF. The CDR3 bases are TGTGCCAGCAGCCAATGGGGAGACGAGCAGAACTTC.

This sequence joins TRBV12-3 or TRBV12-4 and TRBJ2-5; D may be TRBD2 (5 bases). The CDR3 has 15 amino acids. Trimming left V 7 bases short and J 2 bases short, with 17 bases between. Here the CDR3 DNA reads TGTGCCAGCACTGAGTATGATGGCGGGCAAGAGACCCAGTACTTC. Translating gives CASTEYDGGQETQYF.

The chain couples TRBV3-1 to TRBJ1-1; possibly TRBD1 for D (5 bases). V dropped 6 bases and J dropped 3 bases, with 8 bases sitting between them. This CDR3 is built from 12 residues. Germline V CDR1 and CDR2: LGHDT, YNNKEL (reference sequence). DNA for the CDR3: TGTGCCAGCAGGGCCAGGGACACTGAAGCTTTCTTT. Amino acids: CASRARDTEAFF. Using reference TRBV3-1 and TRBJ1-1 for the parts outside the CDR3, the full variable domain is DTAVSQTPKYLVTQMGNDKSIKCEQNLGHDTMYWYKQDSKKFLKIMFSYNNKELIINETVPNRFSPKSPDKAHLNLHINSLELGDSAVYFCASRARDTEAFFGQGTRLTVV.

This clonotype was found a few times. This rearrangement joins TRBV20-1 to TRBJ2-4, with TRBD1 as a possible D gene (5 bases). Germline assignment: CDR1 DFQATT and CDR2 SNEGSKA (reference sequence). Deletions cut 5 bases from V and 2 bases from J, with 10 bases between. This CDR3 region has 13 residues. This CDR3 reads CSARQIPKNIQYF. CDR3 in DNA: TGCAGTGCTCGACAGATCCCCAAAAACATTCAGTACTTC.

This clonotype was observed a handful of times. The chain couples TRBV29-1 to TRBJ2-3, with D possibly being TRBD1 (6 bases). This CDR3 has 13 amino acids. Germline CDR1 reads SQVTM; CDR2 reads ANQGSEA. The V gene lost 1 base and the J gene lost 10 bases, with 15 bases spanning the gap. The CDR3 here is CSVEVSRDTPQYF. CDR3 in DNA: TGCAGCGTTGAAGTTTCCAGGGACACCCCGCAGTATTTT.

This chain joins TRBV7-9 and TRBJ2-1; 8 bases map to TRBD1. V lost 1 base, J lost 3 bases, and 8 bases stayed unmatched. The CDR3 consists of 17 residues. Germline V gene sequence: CDR1 SEHNR, CDR2 FQNEAQ (reference sequence). In nucleotides, the CDR3 is TGTGCCAGCAGCTTAGGGACAGGGTATGGGCGCTACAATGAGCAGTTCTTC. Amino acids: CASSLGTGYGRYNEQFF.

This clonotype was seen at least ten times. The V call is TRBV7-2, the J call TRBJ1-2; tentatively, D is TRBD1 (5 bases). Trimming removed 0 bases from V and 4 bases from J, with 9 bases in between. The CDR3 is 14 amino acids. Per germline, CDR1 SGHTA and CDR2 FQGNSA. CDR3 sequence: CASSLAQGTYGYTF. CDR3 coding DNA: TGTGCCAGCAGCTTAGCGCAGGGCACCTATGGCTACACCTTC.

In this sample, this clonotype turned up many times. CDR3 loop: CASGTSGQETQYF. Here the CDR3 DNA reads TGTGCCAGCGGGACTAGCGGTCAAGAGACCCAGTACTTC. The chain uses TRBV7-9 and TRBJ2-5; 11 bases are a match to TRBD2. The CDR3 is made up of 13 amino acids. Germline CDR1 and CDR2: SEHNR and FQNEAQ (reference sequence). V trimming: 8 bases; J trimming: 2 bases; junction bases outside the gene matches: 1.

This clonotype has a handful of counts. V is TRBV15 and J is TRBJ2-3, with D unresolved. Germline V gene data show CDR1 as LNHNV and CDR2 as YYDKDF (reference sequence). The CDR3 loop spans 14 amino acids. V lost 4 bases and J 4 bases, leaving 12 bases between the germline ends. CDR3 sequence (DNA): TGTGCCACCAGCATAGAGTTTTCGGCAGATACGCAGTATTTT. Translated, it gives CATSIEFSADTQYF.

This clonotype was counted ten times or more. V and J are TRBV5-1 and TRBJ2-2; D ambiguous. The CDR3 covers 17 residues. Germline CDR1 SGHRS, CDR2 YFSETQ. V gave up 0 bases and J gave up 8 bases, with 20 bases separating them. The CDR3 DNA reads as TGCGCCAGCAGCTTGGCCGTGAGTAGCAGCACTCGGGGGGAGCTGTTTTTT. It codes for CASSLAVSSSTRGELFF.

This clonotype occurred a few times. This chain links TRBV5-1 with TRBJ2-5; D perhaps matches TRBD2 (5 bases). CDR1 SGHRS and CDR2 YFSETQ come from the germline V gene. The CDR3 extends over 13 amino acids. The ends were cut back, 3 bases at V and 4 bases at J, with 10 bases in the middle. CDR3 DNA: TGCGCCAGCAGCTGGGAGATCGGAGAGACCCAGTACTTC. Protein sequence: CASSWEIGETQYF.

This clonotype was seen repeatedly, ten times or more. The chain uses TRBV7-2 and TRBJ1-2; the D gene is possibly TRBD1 (5 bases). CDR3 size: 13 residues. The germline gives CDR1 SGHTA, CDR2 FQGNSA. V gave up 2 bases and J gave up 4 bases, with 8 bases separating them. CDR3 amino acids: CASSLRGVYGYTF. The CDR3 coding sequence is TGTGCCAGCAGCTTACGAGGGGTCTATGGCTACACCTTC.

There are a few counts of this clonotype. The rearrangement links TRBV20-1 to TRBJ1-5, with D possibly being TRBD1 (5 bases). V shed 0 bases and J shed 10 bases, with 13 bases lying between them. Germline V gene sequence: CDR1 DFQATT, CDR2 SNEGSKA (reference sequence). The CDR3 runs 13 residues. CDR3 in DNA: TGCAGTGCTAGAGACGTGGGGGGTGGACCCCAGCATTTT. Protein: CSARDVGGGPQHF.

This clonotype was counted many times. This sequence joins TRBV6-1 and TRBJ2-7, with D perhaps matching TRBD2 (5 bases). Germline-derived CDR1 and CDR2 are MNHNS and SASEGT. CDR3 length equals 14 residues. The V end was cut by 2 bases, the J end by 3 bases, with 11 bases between. CDR3 nucleotides: TGTGCCAGCAGTGAAACGGGAATCGTCTACGAGCAGTACTTC. Protein sequence: CASSETGIVYEQYF.

This clonotype was seen repeatedly, ten times or more. The chain has TRBV5-5 and TRBJ2-5, with D possibly called TRBD1 or TRBD2 (5 bases each). The V gene's germline CDR1 is SGHKS and CDR2 YYEKEE (reference sequence). Trimming took off 3 bases at V and 1 base at J, with 7 bases between the two ends. The CDR3 runs 13 residues. The CDR3 DNA reads TGTGCCAGCAGCTCCGGGACCCAAGAGACCCAGTACTTC. Protein product: CASSSGTQETQYF.

The gene calls are TRBV11-1 and TRBJ2-1, with 9 bases matching TRBD1. The V gene end was trimmed by 5 bases and the J gene end by 0 bases; junction bases not matched to a gene: 11. CDR1 is SGHAT, CDR2 FQDESV, per germline (reference sequence). CDR3 length: 18 residues. CDR3 bases: TGTGCCAGCAGCACCTACAGGGGGCAAATGAGCTCCTACAATGAGCAGTTCTTC. Translation gives CASSTYRGQMSSYNEQFF.

This clonotype was seen more than once but under ten times. The chain couples TRBV5-1 to TRBJ2-3; maybe TRBD1 (6 bases). Trimming shortened V by 2 bases and J by 2 bases, and 9 bases separated the two germline ends. This CDR3 is built from 14 residues. Germline V gene sequence: CDR1 SGHRS, CDR2 YFSETQ. In DNA form, the CDR3 reads TGCGCCAGCAGCTTACAGGGCAACACAGATACGCAGTATTTT. Its protein product is CASSLQGNTDTQYF. Using reference TRBV5-1 and TRBJ2-3 for the parts outside the CDR3, the full variable domain is KAGVTQTPRYLIKTRGQQVTLSCSPISGHRSVSWYQQTPGQGLQFLFEYFSETQRNKGNFPGRFSGRQFSNSRSEMNVSTLELGDSALYLCASSLQGNTDTQYFGPGTRLTVL.

This clonotype was picked up many times. A junction end diverges from the germline sequence, so it may reflect a read error. The chain combines TRBV3-1 with TRBJ2-2, with D maybe TRBD2 (6 bases). The CDR3 has 14 amino acids. From germline, CDR1 is LGHDT and CDR2 YNNKEL (reference sequence). The CDR3 protein is CASSQGTGTGELFF. In DNA, the CDR3 is TGCGCCAGCAGCCAAGGGACTGGCACCGGGGAGCTGTTTTTT.

The chain employs TRBV7-2 and TRBJ2-5; 11 nucleotides align to TRBD2. This CDR3 is built from 14 residues. V lost 8 bases to trimming and J lost 3 bases; unmatched junction nucleotides: 5. Germline V CDR1 and CDR2: SGHTA, FQGNSA. In DNA form, the CDR3 reads TGTGCCAGCTCCAAGGGACTAGCGGAAGAGACCCAGTACTTC. Translating it yields CASSKGLAEETQYF.

In its sample, this clonotype was seen many times. The gene calls are TRBV20-1 and TRBJ1-5, with a possible D match to TRBD1 (5 bases). The V end was cut by 1 base, the J end by 0 bases, with 10 bases between. The CDR3 is made up of 15 amino acids. Germline V gene sequence: CDR1 DFQATT, CDR2 SNEGSKA (reference sequence). The CDR3 region is CSARGQLFSNQPQHF. In nucleotides, the CDR3 is TGCAGTGCTAGAGGACAGCTTTTTAGCAATCAGCCCCAGCATTTT.

This clonotype was recorded a few times. For the CDR3, the DNA is TGTGCCAGCATTCCTAGCGGGAGAAGGGAGCAGTTCTTC. Translating gives CASIPSGRREQFF. The rearrangement uses TRBV27 and TRBJ2-1, with 10 bases that match TRBD2. The CDR3 spans 13 residues. V was pared by 7 bases and J by 10 bases, with 7 bases of the junction left unmatched. Per germline, CDR1 MNHEY and CDR2 SMNVEV (reference sequence).

This clonotype came up many times. The chain is built from TRBV7-8 and TRBJ2-7, with D possibly matching TRBD2 (5 bases). Germline CDR1 reads SGHVS; CDR2 reads FQNEAQ. V lost 0 bases to trimming and J lost 2 bases, with 14 bases between them. The CDR3 covers 16 residues. CDR3 DNA: TGTGCCAGCAGCTTAGCGCGGGTCGCTAGAGCCTACGAGCAGTACTTC. As protein: CASSLARVARAYEQYF. The variable domain in full, completed from reference TRBV7-8 and TRBJ2-7, reads GAGVSQSPRYKVAKRGQDVALRCDPISGHVSLFWYQQALGQGPEFLTYFQNEAQLDKSGLPSDRFFAERPEGSVSTLKIQRTQQEDSAVYLCASSLARVARAYEQYFGPGTRLTVT.

This clonotype turned up a few times. The gene calls are TRBV5-6 and TRBJ2-4; D is uncertain. Trimming pared 4 bases from V and 1 base from J, leaving 12 bases between. Germline lookup yields CDR1 SGHDT and CDR2 YYEEEE. The CDR3 has 15 amino acids. The CDR3 nucleotides are TGTGCCAGCAGCCCGGGTTATACGGCCAAAAACATTCAGTACTTC. Its protein is CASSPGYTAKNIQYF. Full variable domain (remainder filled in from reference TRBV5-6 and TRBJ2-4): DAGVTQSPTHLIKTRGQQVTLRCSPKSGHDTVSWYQQALGQGPQFIFQYYEEEERQRGNFPDRFSGHQFPNYSSELNVNALLLGDSALYLCASSPGYTAKNIQYFGAGTRLSVL.

This clonotype came up a few times. The J gene is TRBJ2-3, the V gene TRBV7-7; a weak D match, TRBD2 (5 bases). V was shortened by 2 bases and J by 0 bases, with 18 bases between the two germline ends. This CDR3 is 18 amino acids long. Per the germline V gene, CDR1 is SSHAT and CDR2 is FNYEAQ (reference sequence). For the CDR3, the DNA is TGTGCCAGCAGCTTACGGCGGGTGTGGAGAACTAGCACAGATACGCAGTATTTT. It is translated as CASSLRRVWRTSTDTQYF.

The V gene is TRBV12-3 or TRBV12-4, the J gene TRBJ2-3; 9 nucleotides agree with TRBD2. There are 15 residues in the CDR3. The junction had 11 bases not matched to a gene; V was cut back by 6 bases and J by 7 bases. The CDR3 region is CASSPIAGEGNTQYF. CDR3 nucleotides: TGTGCCAGCAGCCCCATAGCGGGAGAAGGAAATACGCAGTATTTT.